The sequence of this T cell receptor (beta chain) was determined in a study of blood T cell repertoires in COVID-19. Overall study context: Samples taken during acute and convalescent COVID-19 were collected in the United States, Italy and Spain. PBMCs, B-cell-depleted T cells, or T cells were the source of the cDNA or gDNA that made up the material.

In germline, CDR1 is MRHNA, CDR2 SNTAGT. The CDR3 length is 15 residues. Germline trimming cut 3 bases from V and 6 bases from J; bases unmatched to any gene: 5. Authors' methods: Reference gene primers were amplified, and this amplification served to estimate nucleated cell counts. Generated by immunoSEQ multiplex PCR, the TCRdb table keeps only in-frame clones and is missing some. That table gives V, J and clone size, and the DNA gave D and trimming. This sample yields about 190,000 clones, of which roughly 80% are seen a single time; about 6% belongs to the top ten. V is TRBV6-4 and J is TRBJ2-2, with TRBD1 matching over 9 bases. This clonotype was obtained from a woman aged 40 to 49 with acute or convalescent COVID-19. The sample taken for sequencing was peripheral blood. The DNA of the CDR3 is TGTGCCAGCAGTGATGTACAGGGGGCGTCCGGGGAGCTGTTTTTT. It encodes CASSDVQGASGELFF.